Presented here are 15 T cell receptor beta chains from one specimen sequenced in a study of T cell responses to AZD1222 COVID-19 vaccine. Sequencing used immunoSEQ multiplex PCR; TCRdb keeps in-frame clones, though not all of them. The table lists roughly 130,000 clones, 92% of them singletons. The sample consisted of peripheral blood, taken on day 0 of AZD1222 vaccination. The receptors come from an adult in good health.

This chain links TRBV5-1 with TRBJ1-1; D may be TRBD1 (6 bases). The V gene's germline CDR1 is SGHRS and CDR2 YFSETQ. The CDR3 loop spans 15 amino acids. V was shortened by 4 bases and J by 1 base, with 14 bases between the two germline ends. The CDR3 nucleotides read TGCGCCAGCAGCCCGGGGGACACAGGGAACACTGAAGCTTTCTTT. Protein sequence: CASSPGDTGNTEAFF.

This clone was observed a single time. CDR3 region: CAWLGLAGAGELFF. Written as DNA, the CDR3 is TGTGCCTGGCTGGGACTAGCGGGAGCCGGGGAGCTGTTTTTT. The chain uses TRBV30 and TRBJ2-2, with 14 bases identical to TRBD2. CDR1 is GTSNPN and CDR2 is SVGIG in the germline V gene (reference sequence). The ends lost 5 bases at V and 6 bases at J; junction bases unmatched: 2. The CDR3 sequence is 14 residues long. Full variable domain (outside the CDR3, taken from reference TRBV30 and TRBJ2-2): SQTIHQWPATLVQPVGSPLSLECTVEGTSNPNLYWYRQAAGRGLQLLFYSVGIGQISSEVPQNLSASRPQDRQFILSSKKLLLSDSGFYLCAWLGLAGAGELFFGEGSRLTVL.

V is TRBV12-3 or TRBV12-4 and J is TRBJ1-1; D unclear. The germline V and J ends were trimmed by 3 bases and 5 bases, with 7 bases remaining between them. This CDR3 is 12 amino acids long. The CDR3 DNA reads TGTGCCAGCAGTTTGATGGGGACTGAAGCTTTCTTT. Protein sequence: CASSLMGTEAFF.

This sequence joins TRBV7-9 and TRBJ1-2; D remains ambiguous. The CDR3 is 13 residues long. Per the germline V gene, CDR1 is SEHNR and CDR2 is FQNEAQ (reference sequence). V dropped 4 bases and J dropped 3 bases, with 9 bases sitting between them. DNA of the CDR3: TGTGCCAGCAGCTCACGGAGCGACTATGGCTACACCTTC. It encodes CASSSRSDYGYTF.

The chain employs TRBV27 and TRBJ1-2; 11 nucleotides agree with TRBD1. In germline, CDR1 is MNHEY, CDR2 SMNVEV (reference sequence). J was trimmed by 7 bases and V by 4 bases; bases with no gene match: 11. This CDR3 spans 16 amino acids. DNA for the CDR3: TGTGCCAGCAGTTCAATCGGGACAGGGGGATTAGTTGGCTACACCTTC. Translating gives CASSSIGTGGLVGYTF.

The chain couples TRBV29-1 to TRBJ1-1; weak D call: TRBD1 (5 bases). Germline V lookup: CDR1 SQVTM, CDR2 ANQGSEA. There are 10 residues in the CDR3. Trimming took off 7 bases at V and 3 bases at J, with 6 bases between the two ends. CDR3 sequence: CSGDDTEAFF. The DNA of the CDR3 is TGCAGCGGGGACGACACTGAAGCTTTCTTT.

In its sample, this clone was seen a few times. This chain links TRBV6-5 with TRBJ1-6; no clear D gene. This CDR3 is built from 12 residues. Germline CDR1 and CDR2: MNHEY and SVGAGI. Trimming took off 5 bases at V and 7 bases at J, with 6 bases between the two ends. The CDR3 sequence is CASSLGNSPLHF. As DNA, the CDR3 is TGTGCCAGCAGTCTGGGGAATTCACCCCTCCACTTT.

The chain recombines TRBV20-1 with TRBJ1-6; 7 bases match TRBD1. Per the germline V gene, CDR1 is DFQATT and CDR2 is SNEGSKA (reference sequence). With V trimmed by 3 bases and J by 11 bases, 7 bases remained unmatched. The CDR3 consists of 13 residues. The CDR3, as DNA: TGCAGTGCTAGTTTAGGGGGCGAGGCACCCCTCCACTTT. Protein: CSASLGGEAPLHF.

The chain uses TRBV11-2 and TRBJ1-1; TRBD1 aligns across 9 bases. Germline V gene sequence: CDR1 SGHAT, CDR2 FQNNGV. The CDR3 spans 15 residues. The ends lost 5 bases at V and 0 bases at J; junction bases unmatched: 4. For the CDR3, the DNA is TGTGCCAGCAGCCCGGACAGGGGAATGAACACTGAAGCTTTCTTT. This gives the protein CASSPDRGMNTEAFF.

This chain links TRBV3-1 (or the pseudogene TRBV3-2) with TRBJ1-3; weak D call: TRBD1 (5 bases). V shed 4 bases and J shed 0 bases, with 13 bases lying between them. Germline-derived CDR1 and CDR2 are LGHDT and YNNKEL (reference sequence). The CDR3 totals 16 residues. CDR3 in DNA: TGTGCCAGCAGCCCGCGGGGGAGCAGCTCTGGAAACACCATATATTTT. Translated: CASSPRGSSSGNTIYF.

V and J are TRBV24-1 and TRBJ2-1, with 9 bases identical to TRBD2. The CDR3 spans 16 residues. Germline CDR1 is KGHDR and CDR2 is SFDVKD. The trim removed 4 bases at V and 0 bases at J, leaving 3 bases unmatched. In nucleotides, the CDR3 is TGTGCCACCAGTGACCCTAGCGGGAACTCCTACAATGAGCAGTTCTTC. It codes for CATSDPSGNSYNEQFF.

V and J are TRBV14 and TRBJ1-2; D unresolved. CDR3 length: 14 amino acids. Germline CDR1 and CDR2: SGHDN and FVKESK. Trimming took off 2 bases at V and 2 bases at J, with 9 bases between the two ends. In DNA, the CDR3 is TGTGCCAGCAGCCAACACGGACGAAACTATGGCTACACCTTC. Protein: CASSQHGRNYGYTF.

The rearrangement uses TRBV11-3 and TRBJ1-1; D is perhaps TRBD1 (5 bases). Germline assignment: CDR1 SGHNT and CDR2 YENEEA. This CDR3 comprises 15 residues. Trimming removed 5 bases from V and 3 bases from J, with 16 bases in between. In nucleotides, the CDR3 is TGTGCCAGCAGCCTCCAGGGTGGGGGAGACACTGAAGCTTTCTTT. Protein sequence: CASSLQGGGDTEAFF.

CDR3 nucleotide sequence: TGTGCCAGCAGCTTAGGGTTCAGTTATGAGCAGTTCTTC. Translated, it gives CASSLGFSYEQFF. The chain links TRBV11-3 to TRBJ2-1; no firm D call. Germline-derived CDR1 and CDR2 are SGHNT and YENEEA. This CDR3 has 13 amino acids. The germline V and J ends were trimmed by 1 base and 8 bases, with 9 bases remaining between them.

This chain uses TRBV12-5 with TRBJ1-2; no firm D call. Germline V gene data show CDR1 as LGHNT and CDR2 as FRNRAP. Trimming removed 6 bases at V and 5 bases at J, with 13 bases between. CDR3 length: 13 amino acids. The CDR3, as DNA: TGTGCTAGTGGCGGAGAGGGTGGATATGGCTACACCTTC. Amino acids: CASGGEGGYGYTF.